The 30 T cell receptor beta chains in this list originate from one sample, sequenced in a study of low-dose radiotherapy and immunotherapy resistance in tumors. A constant-region primer paired with the V-primer adapter amplified TCRs over about 19 PCR cycles. TCRdb redid the calling of the reads with MiXCR, one entry per CDR3 protein. The data hold some 52,000 distinct CDR3 sequences, with roughly a third observed a single time. As for time point: after trial treatment. Treatment: LDRT plus nivolumab, ipilimumab, low-dose cyclophosphamide and aspirin (RACIN trial). Sequenced here: PBMCs, sampled after low-dose radiotherapy plus immunotherapy. The receptors derive from a male donor with rectosigmoid adenocarcinoma.

Details on this clonotype: This sequence is one base from a far larger clone and is likely a read error. The genes are TRBV28 and TRBJ1-1, with a possible D match to TRBD1 (5 bases). Germline CDR1 is MDHEN and CDR2 is SYDVKM. CDR3 length: 17 residues. CDR3 protein: CASSYSGTTVVNSEAFF. The DNA for the CDR3 is TGTGCCAGCAGTTACTCAGGGACCACGGTCGTGAACAGTGAAGCTTTCTTT. Supplemented by reference TRBV28 and TRBJ1-1, the full variable domain reads DVKVTQSSRYLVKRTGEKVFLECVQDMDHENMFWYRQDPGLGLRLIYFSYDVKMKEKGDIPEGYSVSREKKERFSLILESASTNQTSMYLCASSYSGTTVVNSEAFFGQGTRLTVV.

As to this clonotype: With a far larger clone one base away, a read error is the likely cause. V is TRBV7-2 and J is TRBJ2-3; unclear D gene. The length of the CDR3 is 11 residues. Germline V gives CDR1 SGHTA, CDR2 FQGNSA. CDR3 sequence reads: CASSLVDTEYF. CDR3 sequence (DNA): TGTGCCAGCAGCTTAGTGGATACGGAGTATTTT.

The genes are TRBV29-1 and TRBJ2-3; D not certain. The V and J ends lost 2 bases and 2 bases respectively, with 5 bases between them. The germline CDR1 and CDR2 sequences are SQVTM and ANQGSEA. This CDR3 region has 12 residues. The CDR3 nucleotides are TGCAGCGTTGAACAGTACACAGATACGCAGTATTTT. It is translated as CSVEQYTDTQYF.

This clonotype was seen at least ten times. This chain joins TRBV28 and TRBJ2-4; TRBD1 is a possible D gene (5 bases). This CDR3 is 13 amino acids long. Trimming shortened V by 7 bases and J by 8 bases, and 15 bases separated the two germline ends. Germline values: CDR1 MDHEN, CDR2 SYDVKM. CDR3 nucleotides: TGTGCCAGCAAGGGGCAGGTTAGAGACATTCAGTACTTC. Translated, it gives CASKGQVRDIQYF.

This clonotype was found many times. The chain carries TRBV15 and TRBJ2-3; TRBD2 matches 12 bases. Germline assignment: CDR1 LNHNV and CDR2 YYDKDF (reference sequence). The CDR3 loop spans 16 amino acids. V shed 4 bases and J 4 bases; nucleotides not matched to a gene: 6. The CDR3 reads CATSKTSGGGADTQYF. For the CDR3, the DNA is TGTGCCACCAGCAAGACTAGCGGGGGAGGGGCAGATACGCAGTATTTT.

This clonotype was picked up many times. The V gene is TRBV18, the J gene TRBJ1-2, with D possibly TRBD1 on 6 matching bases. Trimming left V 4 bases short and J 2 bases short, with 14 bases between. The germline CDR1 and CDR2 sequences are KGHSH and LQKENI. The CDR3 has 15 residues. CDR3 sequence: CASSLSGTPNYGYTF. CDR3 DNA sequence: TGTGCCAGCTCACTCTCCGGGACACCGAACTATGGCTACACCTTC.

The V gene is TRBV9, the J gene TRBJ2-7; 7 bases agree with TRBD2. Germline V gene sequence: CDR1 SGDLS, CDR2 YYNGEE. CDR3 length: 16 residues. After removal of 3 bases from V and 5 bases from J, the junction contained 14 bases not matched to a gene. The CDR3 coding sequence is TGTGCCAGCAGCGCATCCGTGGGAGGGGCCCGGAACGAGCAGTACTTC. This translates into CASSASVGGARNEQYF.

For this clonotype: This likely reflects a read error, since a far larger clone is one base away. The chain joins TRBV13 to TRBJ2-7; a weak D match, TRBD1 (5 bases). This CDR3 contains 15 residues. Per the germline V gene, CDR1 is PRHDT and CDR2 is FYEKMQ (reference sequence). Trimming removed 7 bases at V and 4 bases at J, with 20 bases between. The CDR3 region is CASTLEIGQAYEQYF. The DNA of the CDR3 is TGTGCCAGCACCCTAGAAATCGGACAAGCTTACGAGCAGTACTTC.

This clonotype appeared a single time. The chain recombines TRBV6-2 or TRBV6-3 with TRBJ2-6, with D maybe TRBD1 (6 bases). The CDR3 has 17 residues. From germline, CDR1 is MNHEY and CDR2 SVGEGT. Trimming left V 6 bases short and J 0 bases short, with 15 bases between. In DNA, the CDR3 is TGTGCCAGCAGGAGGGGACACCTCAGCTCTGGGGCCAACGTCCTGACTTTC. Translating it yields CASRRGHLSSGANVLTF.

The sample holds a few counts of this clonotype. Germline and junction disagree at one end, which may indicate a read error. This rearrangement joins TRBV11-2 to TRBJ2-3; D not resolved. The CDR3 has 14 residues. Per germline, CDR1 SGHAT and CDR2 FQNNGV. Here the CDR3 reads CDSSLESSTDTQYF. In DNA, the CDR3 is TGTGACAGCAGCTTAGAATCTAGCACAGATACGCAGTATTTT.

The chain uses TRBV7-9 and TRBJ1-2; perhaps TRBD1 as D (5 bases). Trimming removed 9 bases from V and 9 bases from J, with 20 bases in between. CDR1 is SEHNR, CDR2 FQNEAQ, per germline (reference sequence). The CDR3 covers 13 residues. The CDR3 sequence is CASEGRTSFRYTF. The CDR3 DNA reads TGTGCCAGTGAGGGGCGTACTTCTTTCCGCTACACCTTC.

In its sample, this clonotype was seen many times. The genes are TRBV6-2 or TRBV6-3 and TRBJ1-5; 7 nucleotides match TRBD1. The germline V gene encodes CDR1 MNHEY and CDR2 SVGEGT. J was trimmed by 4 bases and V by 10 bases; bases with no gene match: 7. The CDR3 is 13 amino acids. This chain's CDR3 is CATSDRDNQPQHF. The CDR3 coding sequence is TGTGCCACCTCCGACAGGGATAATCAGCCCCAGCATTTT.

This clonotype was observed a few times. The chain recombines TRBV5-1 with TRBJ1-2; D is uncertain. CDR3 length equals 16 residues. Germline V gene lookup returns CDR1 SGHRS and CDR2 YFSETQ. The V end was cut by 4 bases, the J end by 0 bases, with 16 bases between. The CDR3 protein is CASSPVSRPANYGYTF. CDR3 sequence (DNA): TGCGCCAGCAGCCCAGTTTCTAGGCCAGCTAACTATGGCTACACCTTC.

This clonotype was detected ten times or more. The rearrangement joins TRBV28 to TRBJ2-6; D is unresolved. V lost 5 bases and J lost 2, with 10 bases in between. From germline, CDR1 is MDHEN and CDR2 SYDVKM. This CDR3 comprises 15 residues. The CDR3 nucleotides are TGTGCCAGCAGTCCCCTGGGTACTGGGGCCAACGTCCTGACTTTC. Amino acids: CASSPLGTGANVLTF.

The chain joins TRBV6-2 or TRBV6-3 to TRBJ2-1; 8 positions agree with TRBD2. V was clipped by 5 bases and J by 8 bases; unmatched bases: 17. Germline loops: CDR1 MNHEY, CDR2 SVGEGT. CDR3 length equals 17 residues. The CDR3 spells CASSDPGGPRKRDEQFF. CDR3 nucleotides: TGTGCCAGCAGTGATCCGGGAGGGCCGAGGAAAAGGGATGAGCAGTTCTTC.

This clonotype has only a few counts. The gene calls are TRBV2 and TRBJ2-3; 9 nucleotides agree with TRBD2. CDR3 length equals 16 residues. Germline V gene data show CDR1 as SNHLY and CDR2 as FYNNEI. Germline trimming cut 4 bases from V and 0 bases from J; bases unmatched to any gene: 5. The CDR3 region has the DNA TGTGCCAGCAGTGCGGGGCTAGCGGGGAGCACAGATACGCAGTATTTT. This translates into CASSAGLAGSTDTQYF. Supplemented by reference TRBV2 and TRBJ2-3, the full variable domain reads EPEVTQTPSHQVTQMGQEVILRCVPISNHLYFYWYRQILGQKVEFLVSFYNNEISEKSEIFDDQFSVERPDGSNFTLKIRSTKLEDSAMYFCASSAGLAGSTDTQYFGPGTRLTVL.

This clonotype came up many times. V and J are TRBV15 and TRBJ1-2; possible D gene TRBD1, 5 bases. The CDR3 sequence is 14 residues long. Germline CDR1 LNHNV, CDR2 YYDKDF (reference sequence). Between the trimmed V and J ends, which lost 3 bases and 8 bases, there was a span of 16 bases. CDR3 bases: TGTGCCACCAGCAGTAAAGGGGCTCCAGACGGCTACACCTTC. This encodes CATSSKGAPDGYTF.

There are many counts of this clonotype. V and J are TRBV5-4 and TRBJ2-7; possibly TRBD2 for D (5 bases). Germline CDR1 is SGHNT and CDR2 is YYREEE (reference sequence). The CDR3 runs to 13 residues. With 0 bases removed from V and 5 bases from J, the gap between germline ends came to 9 bases. CDR3 residues: CASSLVEGNEQYF. The CDR3 nucleotides are TGTGCCAGCAGCTTGGTAGAGGGCAACGAGCAGTACTTC.

The gene calls are TRBV5-1 and TRBJ2-7, with D possibly matching TRBD1 (5 bases). This CDR3 is built from 12 residues. Trimming pared 2 bases from V and 6 bases from J, leaving 9 bases between. Germline-derived CDR1 and CDR2 are SGHRS and YFSETQ. CDR3 sequence reads: CASSLIRAEQYF. The DNA for the CDR3 is TGCGCCAGCAGCTTAATCAGGGCCGAGCAGTACTTC.

As regards this clonotype: A much larger clone differs from this one at a single base, so this may be a read error. The rearrangement joins TRBV6-2 or TRBV6-3 to TRBJ2-3; 7 nucleotides align to TRBD1. Germline V gene data show CDR1 as MNHEY and CDR2 as SVGEGT. V gave up 0 bases and J gave up 2 bases; unmatched junction bases: 2. This CDR3 is 15 amino acids long. DNA for the CDR3: TGTGCCAGCAGTTACTCGAGGGGGCACACAGATACGCAGTATTTT. Its protein product is CASSYSRGHTDTQYF.

In the case of this clonotype: With a far larger clone one base away, a read error is the likely cause. V and J are TRBV9 and TRBJ2-7; 10 nucleotides agree with TRBD2. The CDR3 spans 14 residues. CDR1 and CDR2 from the germline V gene are SGDLS and YYNGEE. V lost 1 base, J lost 7 bases, and 5 bases stayed unmatched. The CDR3 bases are TGTGCCAGCAGCGTAAAGCGGGGGGGTACTGAGCAGTACTTC. Its translation: CASSVKRGGTEQYF.

This clonotype was counted many times. This rearrangement joins TRBV5-1 to TRBJ1-5; 10 bases agree with TRBD1. V trimming: 4 bases; J trimming: 5 bases; junction bases outside the gene matches: 6. This CDR3 is built from 15 residues. CDR1 and CDR2 from the germline V gene are SGHRS and YFSETQ. CDR3 residues: CASSVGGTGDQPQHF. CDR3 DNA sequence: TGCGCCAGCAGCGTGGGGGGGACAGGGGATCAGCCCCAGCATTTT. Supplemented by reference TRBV5-1 and TRBJ1-5, the full variable domain reads KAGVTQTPRYLIKTRGQQVTLSCSPISGHRSVSWYQQTPGQGLQFLFEYFSETQRNKGNFPGRFSGRQFSNSRSEMNVSTLELGDSALYLCASSVGGTGDQPQHFGDGTRLSIL.

This clonotype was seen at least ten times. The J gene is TRBJ1-2, the V gene TRBV28, with 8 bases lining up with TRBD1. With 3 bases clipped from V and 8 bases from J, the junction kept 5 bases outside the gene matches. Germline V gene lookup returns CDR1 MDHEN and CDR2 SYDVKM. This CDR3 has 13 amino acids. The CDR3 reads CASSLDRVKGYTF. Written as DNA, the CDR3 is TGTGCCAGCAGTTTGGACAGGGTCAAGGGCTACACCTTC.

About this clonotype itself: This is likely an artifact of a read error, given a far larger clone one base away. V is TRBV6-1 and J is TRBJ2-5; D gene uncertain. Germline V gives CDR1 MNHNS, CDR2 SASEGT. The V gene lost 0 bases and the J gene lost 11 bases, with 10 bases spanning the gap. The CDR3 consists of 12 residues. CDR3 sequence (DNA): TGTGCCAGCAGTGAAGCTACGGTTGAGCAGTACTTC. It yields the protein CASSEATVEQYF.

In this sample, this clonotype turned up many times. This chain links TRBV18 with TRBJ2-7; perhaps D is TRBD1 or TRBD2 (5 bases each). This CDR3 spans 13 amino acids. Trimming left V 3 bases short and J 6 bases short, with 12 bases between. Germline-derived CDR1 and CDR2 are KGHSH and LQKENI. The CDR3 protein is CASSPRGTSEQYF. CDR3 DNA: TGTGCCAGCTCACCGAGGGGAACGTCCGAGCAGTACTTC.

The chain uses TRBV28 and TRBJ1-5; the match to TRBD1 covers 9 bases. Germline CDR1 reads MDHEN; CDR2 reads SYDVKM. J was trimmed by 7 bases and V by 5 bases; bases with no gene match: 9. The CDR3 runs 15 residues. In DNA, the CDR3 is TGTGCCAGCAGTCGTCCCGGGACAGGGTGGCAGCCCCAGCATTTT. This sequence encodes CASSRPGTGWQPQHF.

This clonotype is medium-sized. The chain combines TRBV6-2 or TRBV6-3 with TRBJ2-7; the match to TRBD1 covers 8 bases. V lost 5 bases and J lost 8; bases outside the gene matches: 8. The germline gives CDR1 MNHEY, CDR2 SVGEGT. The CDR3 loop spans 13 amino acids. The CDR3: CASSGVTGDKQYF. CDR3 in DNA: TGTGCCAGCAGTGGGGTGACAGGGGATAAGCAGTACTTC.

To note about this clonotype: A far larger clone differs by one base, so this is likely a read error. The rearrangement uses TRBV18 and TRBJ2-7; the match to TRBD1 covers 9 bases. The CDR3 loop spans 17 amino acids. Per germline, CDR1 KGHSH and CDR2 LQKENI. Losses at the gene ends were 3 bases for V and 7 bases for J; bases not matched to a gene: 16. CDR3 nucleotides: TGTGCCAGCTCACCGCCGGGACAGGGAGTCGGAGCCAATGAGCAGTACTTC. As protein: CASSPPGQGVGANEQYF.

This clonotype has ten or more counts. The rearrangement joins TRBV4-3 to TRBJ2-7; D perhaps matches TRBD1 (6 bases). CDR1 and CDR2 (germline): LGHNA, YSLEER. The CDR3 extends over 14 amino acids. V was cut by 3 bases and J by 5 bases, with 14 bases left in between. The CDR3 here is CASSQGALTHEQYF. The CDR3 DNA reads as TGCGCCAGCAGCCAGGGGGCGTTAACGCACGAGCAGTACTTC.

There are many counts of this clonotype. This chain uses TRBV28 with TRBJ2-7, with no clear D. Germline values: CDR1 MDHEN, CDR2 SYDVKM. The germline V and J ends were trimmed by 3 bases and 2 bases, with 17 bases remaining between them. This CDR3 contains 16 residues. The DNA of the CDR3 is TGTGCCAGCAGTTTTCATTTGGCAGGTTTAACCTACGAGCAGTACTTC. Translated: CASSFHLAGLTYEQYF. Combining the CDR3 with reference TRBV28 and TRBJ2-7 gives the whole variable domain DVKVTQSSRYLVKRTGEKVFLECVQDMDHENMFWYRQDPGLGLRLIYFSYDVKMKEKGDIPEGYSVSREKKERFSLILESASTNQTSMYLCASSFHLAGLTYEQYFGPGTRLTVT.